This TCR beta chain appears in the sequencing data of a study of shared clonotypes between healthy human individuals. Study-wide results and limits: An anticipated effect of sequencing depth on clonotype sharing among donors was recognized. Non-shared clonotypes had lower generation probabilities than clonotypes shared by all four sorted-subset donors.

Turning to this clone: Its antigen is undetermined.

Memory CD4+ cells were the fraction left after CD45RA+ naive selection. Only in-frame clones appear in the TCRdb table, and some are missing; sequencing was by immunoSEQ multiplex PCR. The repertoire holds some 2.3 million clones, with 85% to 95% as singletons. In germline, CDR1 is SGHNT, CDR2 YYREEE (reference sequence). The ends lost 2 bases at V and 8 bases at J; junction bases unmatched: 9. This CDR3 comprises 15 residues. The sequence was obtained from a man aged 18-30 years in good health. Some clones in this sample may be carry-over from other donors' samples. Sequencing input: naive CD4+ T cells from PBMCs. Subset of the sample: CD45RA+ positively selected. V gene TRBV5-4 combines with J gene TRBJ1-2; 10 bases align to TRBD1. The CDR3, as DNA: TGTGCCAGCAGCTTCACCGGGACAGGGGTCGACGGCTACACCTTC. It encodes CASSFTGTGVDGYTF.